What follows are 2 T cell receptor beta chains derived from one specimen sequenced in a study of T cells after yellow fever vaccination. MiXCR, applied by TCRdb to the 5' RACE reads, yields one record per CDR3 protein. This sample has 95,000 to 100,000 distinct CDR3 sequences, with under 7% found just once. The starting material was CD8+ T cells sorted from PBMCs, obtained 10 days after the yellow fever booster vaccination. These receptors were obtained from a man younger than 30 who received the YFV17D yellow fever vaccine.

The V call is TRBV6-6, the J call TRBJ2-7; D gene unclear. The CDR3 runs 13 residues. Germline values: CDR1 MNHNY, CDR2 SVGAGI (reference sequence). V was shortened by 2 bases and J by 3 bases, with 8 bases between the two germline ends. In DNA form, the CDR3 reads TGTGCCAGCAGTTACGCACCCAACTACGAGCAGTACGTC. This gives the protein CASSYAPNYEQYV.

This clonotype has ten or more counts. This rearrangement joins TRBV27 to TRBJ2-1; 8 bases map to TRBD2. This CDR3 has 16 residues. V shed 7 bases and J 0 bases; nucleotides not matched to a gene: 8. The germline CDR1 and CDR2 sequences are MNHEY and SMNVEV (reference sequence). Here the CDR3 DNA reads TGTGCCAGCATCCGGGGGGGCCCTAGCTCCTACAATGAGCAGTTCTTC. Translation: CASIRGGPSSYNEQFF.